The next 8 T cell receptor beta chains were all read from a single sample in a study of cytomegalovirus exposure and HLA in healthy donors. 13 Jbeta primers and 60 Vbeta primers were used for the PCR. The data were produced by immunoSEQ multiplex PCR, yet TCRdb's version contains in-frame clones alone and is incomplete. This table has about 100,000 clones, 77% appearing once. The sequenced sample consisted of PBMCs. The receptors stem from a male donor in good health and CMV-seronegative.

The chain is built from TRBV27 and TRBJ2-7, with 9 bases lining up with TRBD2. Germline assignment: CDR1 MNHEY and CDR2 SMNVEV (reference sequence). V was clipped by 7 bases and J by 2 bases; unmatched bases: 15. This CDR3 comprises 17 residues. This chain's CDR3 is CASTPMGLAGLAYEQYF. CDR3 DNA sequence: TGTGCCAGCACCCCGATGGGGCTAGCGGGACTTGCCTACGAGCAGTACTTC.

The chain uses TRBV9 and TRBJ2-5, with D uncertain. In germline, CDR1 is SGDLS, CDR2 YYNGEE. CDR3 length equals 15 residues. V shed 0 bases and J shed 4 bases, with 13 bases lying between them. The CDR3 loop reads CASSVVATQAETQYF. Written as DNA, the CDR3 is TGTGCCAGCAGCGTAGTCGCGACGCAGGCAGAGACCCAGTACTTC.

This chain joins TRBV7-2 and TRBJ2-7; 10 bases agree with TRBD2. CDR3 length equals 15 residues. Per the germline V gene, CDR1 is SGHTA and CDR2 is FQGNSA. The V and J ends lost 3 bases and 7 bases, in that order; junction bases with no gene match: 9. In DNA, the CDR3 is TGTGCCAGCAGCTTGGCCCTAGCGGGAGTAGGTGAGCAGTACTTC. Amino acid sequence: CASSLALAGVGEQYF.

This rearrangement joins TRBV5-6 to TRBJ2-1; weak D call: TRBD2 (6 bases). Trimming shortened V by 0 bases and J by 7 bases, and 17 bases separated the two germline ends. Germline CDR1 is SGHDT and CDR2 is YYEEEE. CDR3 length: 16 residues. Here the CDR3 reads CASSLELGLRENEQFF. CDR3 in DNA: TGTGCCAGCAGCTTGGAGCTTGGGCTTCGGGAGAATGAGCAGTTCTTC.

The chain joins TRBV5-1 to TRBJ1-2; 7 nucleotides agree with TRBD1. The CDR3 sequence is 14 residues long. Unmatched junction bases numbered 7, after V lost 0 bases and J lost 8 bases. Germline V gene sequence: CDR1 SGHRS, CDR2 YFSETQ. The DNA of the CDR3 is TGCGCCAGCAGCTTGGGAGGGGGCTTCGAAGGCTACACCTTC. Residues: CASSLGGGFEGYTF.

This chain connects TRBV6-6 to TRBJ1-1; weak D call: TRBD1 (6 bases). Germline V CDR1 and CDR2: MNHNY, SVGAGI (reference sequence). The CDR3 extends over 14 amino acids. Trimming pared 8 bases from V and 2 bases from J, leaving 15 bases between. The CDR3 sequence: CASRKDSSNTEAFF. The CDR3 DNA reads as TGTGCCAGCCGCAAGGACAGCTCTAACACTGAAGCTTTCTTT.

CDR3 sequence (DNA): TGTGCCAGCAGCTCCCTAGCGGGAGGATCGGACGAGCAGTACTTC. As protein: CASSSLAGGSDEQYF. The chain employs TRBV7-8 and TRBJ2-7; 11 nucleotides align to TRBD2. This CDR3 is 15 amino acids long. With 4 bases clipped from V and 5 bases from J, the junction kept 7 bases outside the gene matches. Germline V gene data show CDR1 as SGHVS and CDR2 as FQNEAQ. Drawing the rest from reference TRBV7-8 and TRBJ2-7, the complete variable domain is GAGVSQSPRYKVAKRGQDVALRCDPISGHVSLFWYQQALGQGPEFLTYFQNEAQLDKSGLPSDRFFAERPEGSVSTLKIQRTQQEDSAVYLCASSSLAGGSDEQYFGPGTRLTVT.

V is TRBV14 and J is TRBJ2-6; TRBD1 might be the D (6 bases). The germline gives CDR1 SGHDN, CDR2 FVKESK. Trimming took off 4 bases at V and 4 bases at J, with 11 bases between the two ends. This CDR3 spans 15 amino acids. The CDR3 nucleotides read TGTGCCAGCAGCCCCTCAGGGACAGGGGCCAACGTCCTGACTTTC. Residues: CASSPSGTGANVLTF.